This T cell receptor (beta chain) was retrieved from a study of T cell responses to AZD1222 COVID-19 vaccine. Findings and caveats of the study: Recipients of two AZD1222 doses showed rising Spike-specific TCR breadth and depth. The repertoires were collected only after the peak T cell response. At 160-218 and 743-854, vaccine-associated CD4 TCRs were dominant, and they spanned spike.

Of note for this clone: Its antigen is as yet unknown.

Repertoires were generated with immunoSEQ multiplex PCR, while TCRdb's copy carries only in-frame clones and drops some. The sample lists 140,000 or so clones; around 94% were seen once. The sequenced sample was peripheral blood, obtained after recovery from COVID-19. The sequence was obtained from an adult who had recovered from COVID-19.

The CDR3 region is CATSAPWTGGKEQYF. The DNA of the CDR3 is TGTGCCACCAGTGCCCCATGGACAGGGGGCAAGGAGCAGTACTTC. V usage is TRBV24-1 and J usage is TRBJ2-7; TRBD1 agrees at 11 bases. This CDR3 is built from 15 residues. With 5 bases clipped from V and 7 bases from J, the junction kept 9 bases outside the gene matches. In germline, CDR1 is KGHDR, CDR2 SFDVKD.